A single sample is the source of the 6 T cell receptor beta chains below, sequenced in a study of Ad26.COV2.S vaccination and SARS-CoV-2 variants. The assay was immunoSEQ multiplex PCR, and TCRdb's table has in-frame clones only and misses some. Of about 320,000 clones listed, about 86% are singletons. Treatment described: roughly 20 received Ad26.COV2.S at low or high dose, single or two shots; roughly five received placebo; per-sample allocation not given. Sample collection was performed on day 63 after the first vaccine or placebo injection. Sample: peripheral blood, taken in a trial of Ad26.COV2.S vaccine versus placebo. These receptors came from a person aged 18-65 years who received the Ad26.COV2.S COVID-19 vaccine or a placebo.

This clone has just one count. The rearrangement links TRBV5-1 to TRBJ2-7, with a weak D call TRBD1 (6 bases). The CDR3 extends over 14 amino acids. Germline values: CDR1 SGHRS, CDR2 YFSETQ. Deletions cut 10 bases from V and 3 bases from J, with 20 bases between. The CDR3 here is CASALWGQNYEQYF. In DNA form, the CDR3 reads TGCGCCTCAGCCCTATGGGGGCAGAACTACGAGCAGTACTTC.

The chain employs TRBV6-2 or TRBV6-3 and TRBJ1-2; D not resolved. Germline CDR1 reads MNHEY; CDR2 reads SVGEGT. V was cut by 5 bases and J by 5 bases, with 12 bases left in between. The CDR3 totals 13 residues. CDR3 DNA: TGTGCCAGCAGTGGAACAGCGTTATATGGCTACACCTTC. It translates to CASSGTALYGYTF.

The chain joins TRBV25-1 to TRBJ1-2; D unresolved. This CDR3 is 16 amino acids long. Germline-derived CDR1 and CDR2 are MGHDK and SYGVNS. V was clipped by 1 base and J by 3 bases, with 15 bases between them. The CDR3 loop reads CASSESTVQLYYGYTF. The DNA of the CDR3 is TGTGCCAGCAGTGAATCTACAGTACAGCTATACTATGGCTACACCTTC.

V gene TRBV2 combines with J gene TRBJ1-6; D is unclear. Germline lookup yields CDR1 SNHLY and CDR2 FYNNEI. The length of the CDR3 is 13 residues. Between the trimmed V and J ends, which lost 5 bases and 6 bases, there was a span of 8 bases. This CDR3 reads CASSLMVNSPLHF. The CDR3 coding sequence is TGTGCCAGCAGTTTGATGGTTAATTCACCCCTCCACTTT.

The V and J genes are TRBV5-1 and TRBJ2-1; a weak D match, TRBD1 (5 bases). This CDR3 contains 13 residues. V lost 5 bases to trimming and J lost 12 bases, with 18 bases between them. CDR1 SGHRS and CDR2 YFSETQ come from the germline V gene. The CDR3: CASSFDGFRGQFF. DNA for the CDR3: TGCGCCAGCAGTTTTGATGGGTTTAGGGGGCAGTTCTTC.

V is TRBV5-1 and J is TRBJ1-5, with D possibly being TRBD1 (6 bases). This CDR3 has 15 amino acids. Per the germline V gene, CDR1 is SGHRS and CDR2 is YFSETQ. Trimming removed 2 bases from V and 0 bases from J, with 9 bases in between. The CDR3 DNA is TGCGCCAGCAGCTTTGGGGGCAGTAGCAATCAGCCCCAGCATTTT. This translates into CASSFGGSSNQPQHF.